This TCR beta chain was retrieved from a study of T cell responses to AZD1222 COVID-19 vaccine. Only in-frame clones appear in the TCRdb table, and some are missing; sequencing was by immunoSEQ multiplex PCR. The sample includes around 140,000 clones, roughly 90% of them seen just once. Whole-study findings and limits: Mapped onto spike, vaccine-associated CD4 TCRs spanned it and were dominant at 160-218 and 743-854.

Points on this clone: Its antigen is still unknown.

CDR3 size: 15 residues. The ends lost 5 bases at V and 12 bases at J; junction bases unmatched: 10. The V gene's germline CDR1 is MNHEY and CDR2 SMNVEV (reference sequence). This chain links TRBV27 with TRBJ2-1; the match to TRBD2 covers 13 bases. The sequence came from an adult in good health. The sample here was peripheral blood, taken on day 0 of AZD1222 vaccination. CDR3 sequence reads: CASSPYRTSGSMQFF. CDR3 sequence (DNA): TGTGCCAGCAGTCCCTACCGGACTAGCGGGAGTATGCAGTTCTTC.